A selection of T cell receptor beta chains follows, all from one sample in a study of T cell clones after liver transplantation. Measured with immunoSEQ multiplex PCR; TCRdb has only the in-frame clones, and not every one. This table holds about 60,000 clones, 65% to 75% found once. This specimen was CD4+ T cells from blood, taken before liver transplant. These receptors came from a human donor who received a liver transplant. The CDR3 runs from the conserved cysteine through the conserved F or W. D genes are given only for firm matches. Expanded clones get a size class; other rows say once, few or many, or leave the size out.

D gene	clone size	J gene	V gene	CDR3 protein	CDR3 DNA
.	few	TRBJ1-5	TRBV5-6	CASSLALDIKQPQHF	TGTGCCAGCAGCTTGGCCTTGGACATAAAGCAGCCCCAGCATTTT
.	few	TRBJ1-5	TRBV28	CASQNEGQGLVQPQHF	TGTGCCAGCCAAAATGAGGGGCAGGGGTTAGTCCAGCCCCAGCATTTT
TRBD1	.	TRBJ2-2	TRBV10-2	CASSEGTGAVGELFF	TGCGCCAGCAGTGAGGGGACAGGGGCGGTCGGGGAGCTGTTTTTT
TRBD2	.	TRBJ2-5	TRBV25-1	CASSSGGRETQYF	TGTGCCAGCAGTTCGGGGGGAAGGGAGACCCAGTACTTC
TRBD1	few	TRBJ2-7	TRBV6-6	CASTGTGVPYEQYF	TGTGCCAGTACCGGGACAGGGGTCCCCTACGAGCAGTACTTC
.	.	TRBJ2-7	TRBV5-1	CASSLAGTTDEQYF	TGCGCCAGCAGCTTGGCGGGGACAACCGACGAGCAGTACTTC
TRBD1	few	TRBJ1-5	TRBV2	CASKVTGGAGQPQHF	TGTGCCAGCAAAGTGACAGGGGGCGCGGGACAGCCCCAGCATTTT
TRBD1	.	TRBJ2-7	TRBV2	CARTSGTGSEQYF	TGTGCCAGAACATCCGGGACAGGGAGCGAGCAGTATTTC
.	.	TRBJ1-2	TRBV5-6	CASSLAAKHYGYTF	TGTGCCAGCAGCTTAGCGGCAAAGCACTATGGCTACACCTTC
TRBD1	.	TRBJ1-5	TRBV30	CAWSGQGDQPQHF	TGTGCCTGGTCGGGACAGGGGGATCAGCCCCAGCATTTT
.	many	TRBJ2-7	TRBV21-1	CASSAQGQLSSYEQYF	TGTGCCAGCAGCGCCCAGGGACAGTTAAGCTCCTACGAGCAGTACTTC
.	.	TRBJ2-2	TRBV14	CASSQDSAQFFPNTGELFF	TGTGCCAGCAGCCAAGATTCTGCACAGTTTTTTCCGAACACCGGGGAGCTGTTTTTT
.	.	TRBJ1-6	TRBV19	CASNPSPKGNSPLHF	TGTGCCAGTAATCCCAGTCCCAAGGGGAATTCACCCCTCCACTTT
.	.	TRBJ2-7	TRBV11-2	CASSSRGAGAAYEQYF	TGTGCCAGCAGCTCCCGGGGCGCGGGGGCGGCCTACGAGCAGTACTTC
.	.	TRBJ2-7	TRBV15	CATSRDRYSYEQYF	TGTGCCACCAGCAGAGACCGGTACTCCTACGAGCAGTACTTC
TRBD2	.	TRBJ2-1	TRBV30	CAWSSGGASHEQFF	TGTGCCTGGAGTAGCGGGGGGGCGTCCCATGAGCAGTTCTTC
.	.	TRBJ2-3	TRBV9	CASSAGLEVSTDTQYF	TGTGCCAGCAGCGCGGGACTGGAGGTTAGCACAGATACGCAGTATTTT
.	once	TRBJ2-7	TRBV2	CASSWGGDEQYF	TGTGCCAGCAGTTGGGGAGGTGACGAGCAGTACTTC
.	.	TRBJ1-5	TRBV5-1	CASSPLGTGKDQPQHF	TGCGCCAGCAGCCCGCTGGGTACGGGGAAAGACCAGCCCCAGCATTTT
.	.	TRBJ1-2	TRBV11-2	CASSLGFAAEGYGYTF	TGTGCCAGCAGCTTAGGTTTTGCGGCAGAAGGCTATGGCTACACCTTC
TRBD1	few	TRBJ2-7	TRBV7-2	CASSLLTGVHEQYF	TGTGCCAGCAGCTTATTGACAGGGGTCCACGAGCAGTACTTC
TRBD1	.	TRBJ1-2	TRBV5-4	CASSLGTGDGYTF	TGTGCCAGCAGCCTTGGGACAGGGGATGGCTACACCTTC
TRBD1	.	TRBJ1-3	TRBV2	CASSVGQASSGNTIYF	TGTGCCAGCAGTGTAGGACAGGCCAGCTCTGGAAACACCATATATTTT
.	few	TRBJ2-7	TRBV7-2	CASSLGLGPGEQYF	TGTGCCAGCAGCTTAGGGCTGGGGCCGGGCGAGCAGTACTTC
TRBD1	.	TRBJ2-7	TRBV4-1	CASSLKTGDYEQYF	TGCGCCAGCAGCCTAAAGACAGGGGACTACGAGCAGTACTTC
.	.	TRBJ1-4	TRBV6-1	CASSGEGISTNEKLFF	TGTGCCAGCAGTGGAGAGGGAATTTCAACTAATGAAAAACTGTTTTTT
TRBD1	.	TRBJ2-2	TRBV7-2	CASRADRGGTGELFF	TGTGCCAGCAGGGCGGACAGGGGGGGCACCGGGGAGCTGTTTTTT
.	many	TRBJ1-3	TRBV4-2	CASSQVADMPTGNTIYF	TGTGCCAGCAGCCAAGTTGCGGACATGCCAACTGGAAACACCATATATTTT
.	.	TRBJ2-6	TRBV5-1	CASSLFIPDRNSGANVLTF	TGCGCCAGCAGCTTGTTTATTCCGGACAGAAACTCTGGGGCCAACGTCCTGACTTTC
.	.	TRBJ1-6	TRBV5-1	CASSPSGQTKNSPLHF	TGCGCCAGCAGCCCCTCCGGACAGACAAAGAATTCACCCCTCCACTTT
.	.	TRBJ2-7	TRBV7-2	CASSPGFEQYF	TGTGCCAGCAGTCCAGGGTTCGAGCAGTACTTC
.	.	TRBJ2-5	TRBV2	CASSVEAILETQYF	TGTGCCAGCAGTGTTGAGGCTATATTGGAGACCCAGTACTTC
.	.	TRBJ1-2	TRBV11-2	CASSPTLGSDYGYTF	TGTGCCAGCAGTCCTACTCTCGGTTCTGACTATGGCTACACCTTC
TRBD1	.	TRBJ1-4	TRBV4-1	CASSLGRGIATNEKLFF	TGCGCCAGCAGCCTGGGCAGGGGGATTGCAACTAATGAAAAACTGTTTTTT
.	few	TRBJ1-2	TRBV19	CASSILGAANYGYTF	TGTGCCAGTAGTATCCTAGGGGCCGCTAACTATGGCTACACCTTC
TRBD1	once	TRBJ2-7	TRBV9	CASSPTGSSYEQYF	TGTGCCAGCAGCCCGACAGGGAGCTCCTACGAGCAGTACTTC
.	few	TRBJ1-1	TRBV10-1	CASSESAGRTEAFF	TGCGCCAGCAGTGAGTCGGCAGGGAGGACTGAAGCTTTCTTT
TRBD2	.	TRBJ2-5	TRBV30	CAWTSRPGGETQYF	TGTGCCTGGACCAGCCGGCCGGGGGGAGAGACCCAGTACTTC
.	few	TRBJ1-4	TRBV2	CASRGRGGGPDEKLFF	TGTGCCAGCAGAGGGAGGGGCGGGGGCCCTGATGAAAAACTGTTTTTT
TRBD1	.	TRBJ2-3	TRBV15	CATSRDLTGSDTQYF	TGTGCCACCAGCAGAGATTTGACAGGGTCAGATACGCAGTATTTT
.	few	TRBJ1-4	TRBV5-1	CASSPLTATNEKLFF	TGCGCCAGCAGCCCATTGACAGCAACTAATGAAAAACTGTTTTTT
.	few	TRBJ2-2	TRBV13	CASSQKQGPGELFF	TGTGCCAGCAGCCAAAAACAGGGCCCCGGGGAGCTGTTTTTT
.	medium-sized	TRBJ1-1	TRBV18	CASSTSGKQVVEAFF	TGTGCCAGCTCAACATCAGGGAAACAAGTTGTCGAAGCTTTCTTT
.	once	TRBJ1-6	TRBV7-2	CASSSGTRRSSYNSPLHF	TGTGCCAGCAGCTCGGGGACAAGGCGGAGCTCCTATAATTCACCCCTCCACTTT
.	.	TRBJ2-7	TRBV5-1	CASSWAPQAAPHEQYF	TGCGCCAGCAGCTGGGCGCCCCAAGCGGCCCCACACGAGCAGTACTTC
TRBD1	.	TRBJ1-2	TRBV7-8	CASSYWTGPKIYGYTF	TGTGCCAGCAGCTACTGGACAGGGCCCAAAATCTATGGCTACACCTTC
.	few	TRBJ2-1	TRBV9	CASSVGHSSYNEQFF	TGTGCCAGCAGCGTCGGACATAGCTCCTACAATGAGCAGTTCTTC
TRBD1	many	TRBJ1-5	TRBV25-1	CAIKSGGCNQPQHF	TGTGCCATCAAGTCAGGGGGCTGCAATCAGCCCCAGCATTTT
TRBD2	.	TRBJ2-1	TRBV19	CASSPQRGSYNEQFF	TGTGCCAGTAGTCCCCAGCGGGGGTCCTACAATGAGCAGTTCTTC
TRBD1	.	TRBJ1-2	TRBV5-8	CASSLVTGGLTDGYTF	TGTGCCAGCAGCTTGGTGACAGGGGGCCTGACGGATGGCTACACCTTC
.	.	TRBJ1-5	TRBV7-2	CASSFLGESQPQHF	TGTGCCAGCAGCTTCTTAGGGGAAAGTCAGCCCCAGCATTTT
TRBD1	few	TRBJ1-4	TRBV28	CASRQGGTNEKLFF	TGTGCCAGCAGGCAGGGGGGCACTAATGAAAAACTGTTTTTT
.	.	TRBJ1-5	TRBV5-6	CASSSQGRGQPQHF	TGTGCCAGCAGCTCACAGGGAAGAGGTCAGCCCCAGCATTTT
TRBD1	many	TRBJ1-2	TRBV10-1	CASSEDRDYGYTF	TGCGCCAGCAGTGAGGACAGGGACTATGGCTACACCTTC
TRBD1	.	TRBJ2-1	TRBV6-6	CASSYPGTGENEQFF	TGTGCCAGCAGTTATCCCGGGACAGGTGAGAATGAGCAGTTCTTC